This T cell receptor beta chain came from a study of control samples from healthy donors and cancer patients. Assay: immunoSEQ multiplex PCR; the TCRdb copy retains only in-frame clones and omits some. The sample includes around 190,000 clones, roughly nine tenths seen only once; the top ten take 1.4%. The germline V and J ends were trimmed by 1 base and 10 bases, with 14 bases remaining between them. Germline lookup yields CDR1 SGHTS and CDR2 YDEGEE. The CDR3 runs 13 residues. This chain connects TRBV5-8 to TRBJ1-1; D gene unclear. The source material was blood. This clonotype originated in a man aged 25-45 years in good health. The CDR3 loop is CASSLQTYVGAFF. CDR3 in DNA: TGTGCCAGCAGCTTGCAGACCTACGTCGGAGCTTTCTTT.